A single sample is the source of the 20 T cell receptor beta chains below, sequenced in a study of blood T cell repertoires in COVID-19. The method was immunoSEQ multiplex PCR; TCRdb's version includes in-frame clones alone and lacks a portion of them. Of approximately 530,000 clones listed, around 90% are singletons. The sample was peripheral blood. The receptor set was obtained from a woman aged 45-59 years with COVID-19, enrolled during active disease.

This chain links TRBV6-5 with TRBJ2-6; D remains unclear. The CDR3 has 14 amino acids. The ends were cut back, 6 bases at V and 2 bases at J, with 8 bases in the middle. The germline gives CDR1 MNHEY, CDR2 SVGAGI. CDR3 sequence reads: CASRSVAGANVLTF. As DNA, the CDR3 is TGTGCCAGCAGGAGTGTGGCTGGGGCCAACGTCCTGACTTTC.

The chain is built from TRBV19 and TRBJ1-2, with 7 nucleotides matching TRBD1. V shed 6 bases, J shed 0 bases, and the junction held 10 bases outside the gene matches. CDR1 is LNHDA and CDR2 is SQIVND in the germline V gene (reference sequence). The CDR3 extends over 16 amino acids. Here the CDR3 DNA reads TGTGCCAGTAGCCCTGGACCGCAGGGGGCTAACTATGGCTACACCTTC. It yields the protein CASSPGPQGANYGYTF.

The V gene is TRBV28, the J gene TRBJ1-2, with TRBD1 as a possible D gene (6 bases). Germline lookup yields CDR1 MDHEN and CDR2 SYDVKM. The CDR3 runs to 13 residues. V was clipped by 7 bases and J by 7 bases, with 16 bases between them. This CDR3 reads CASTSGGRAGYTF. In DNA, the CDR3 is TGTGCCAGCACCTCCGGGGGGCGTGCTGGCTACACCTTC.

The rearrangement links TRBV30 to TRBJ2-4; TRBD1 is a possible D gene (7 bases). CDR1 and CDR2 (germline): GTSNPN, SVGIG (reference sequence). The CDR3 loop spans 16 amino acids. V shed 1 base and J shed 0 bases, with 13 bases lying between them. In nucleotides, the CDR3 is TGTGCCTGGAGTGGTGGGCAGGGGGGAGCCAAAAACATTCAGTACTTC. Protein: CAWSGGQGGAKNIQYF.

There are a few counts of this clone. This sample includes further DNA sequences coding for the same CDR3. V usage is TRBV27 and J usage is TRBJ2-7, with D perhaps matching TRBD1 (5 bases). Between the trimmed V and J ends, which lost 2 bases and 2 bases, there was a span of 13 bases. Germline V gives CDR1 MNHEY, CDR2 SMNVEV (reference sequence). CDR3 length equals 15 residues. The DNA of the CDR3 is TGTGCCAGCAGTTTAAAGGGAACAGGAGCCTACGAGCAGTACTTC. It is translated as CASSLKGTGAYEQYF.

The chain couples TRBV19 to TRBJ2-7; 7 bases are a match to TRBD1. J lost 6 bases, V lost 1 base, and 6 bases had no gene match. The length of the CDR3 is 14 residues. The germline gives CDR1 LNHDA, CDR2 SQIVND (reference sequence). The CDR3 nucleotides read TGTGCCAGTAGTATAGCAGACAGGGTGGGCGAGCAGTACTTC. Amino acid sequence: CASSIADRVGEQYF.

This chain uses TRBV28 with TRBJ2-7, with TRBD2 matching 9 bases. V gave up 5 bases and J gave up 4 bases; unmatched junction bases: 9. Germline V gives CDR1 MDHEN, CDR2 SYDVKM. The length of the CDR3 is 15 residues. The CDR3 bases are TGTGCCAGCAGTGAGGCAGCGGGGGGCGGATACGAGCAGTACTTC. Its translation: CASSEAAGGGYEQYF.

This chain links TRBV6-5 with TRBJ1-1; TRBD1 is a possible D gene (6 bases). The CDR3 contains 14 residues. With 2 bases removed from V and 1 base from J, the gap between germline ends came to 8 bases. Germline V CDR1 and CDR2: MNHEY, SVGAGI. CDR3 sequence: CASSYTGQNTEAFF. The CDR3 DNA follows: TGTGCCAGCAGTTACACGGGACAGAACACTGAAGCTTTCTTT.

The chain carries TRBV2 and TRBJ2-2; 8 bases map to TRBD1. Germline trimming cut 4 bases from V and 3 bases from J; bases unmatched to any gene: 7. This CDR3 has 16 residues. The germline gives CDR1 SNHLY, CDR2 FYNNEI. In DNA, the CDR3 is TGTGCCAGCAGTGCGGCAGGGGGCGCATACACCGGGGAGCTGTTTTTT. Translation gives CASSAAGGAYTGELFF.

The chain combines TRBV7-2 with TRBJ2-5, with 8 positions matching TRBD1. CDR1 and CDR2 (germline): SGHTA, FQGNSA. The J segment lost 2 bases and the V segment lost 2 bases, leaving 4 bases of the junction unmatched. The CDR3 spans 15 residues. CDR3 DNA sequence: TGTGCCAGCAGCTTATCAGGACAGGGACAAGAGACCCAGTACTTC. This sequence encodes CASSLSGQGQETQYF.

The V and J genes are TRBV5-4 and TRBJ1-1; TRBD1 is a possible D gene (6 bases). CDR1 SGHNT and CDR2 YYREEE come from the germline V gene (reference sequence). Trimming pared 4 bases from V and 1 base from J, leaving 8 bases between. CDR3 size: 13 residues. DNA of the CDR3: TGTGCCAGCAGCGTGGGACAGAACACTGAAGCTTTCTTT. Translation gives CASSVGQNTEAFF.

The chain carries TRBV30 and TRBJ1-2, with no clear D. This CDR3 contains 11 residues. Germline CDR1 and CDR2: GTSNPN and SVGIG (reference sequence). Trimming removed 3 bases at V and 7 bases at J, with 9 bases between. CDR3 DNA: TGTGCCTGGAGCAGAGAGGGTGGCTACACCTTC. Translated: CAWSREGGYTF.

V and J are TRBV9 and TRBJ1-1; TRBD1 aligns across 8 bases. There are 14 residues in the CDR3. Trimming cost V 3 bases and J 5 bases; bases outside gene matches: 6. Germline assignment: CDR1 SGDLS and CDR2 YYNGEE. The CDR3 bases are TGTGCCAGCAGCGAAGAGCACAGGGGGACTGAAGCTTTCTTT. This encodes CASSEEHRGTEAFF.

The V gene is TRBV30, the J gene TRBJ1-2; D uncertain. The CDR3 consists of 11 residues. The germline V and J ends were trimmed by 4 bases and 8 bases, with 11 bases remaining between them. CDR1 and CDR2 (germline): GTSNPN, SVGIG (reference sequence). CDR3 residues: CAWTEGAGYTF. In DNA form, the CDR3 reads TGTGCCTGGACCGAGGGAGCGGGCTACACCTTC.

This clone is a singleton in its sample. The chain combines TRBV11-2 with TRBJ1-4; D call uncertain. Germline V CDR1 and CDR2: SGHAT, FQNNGV. The CDR3 has 15 amino acids. V lost 3 bases and J 5 bases, leaving 13 bases between the germline ends. CDR3 bases: TGTGCCAGCAGCTTTTTACAACAGCCCAATGAAAAACTGTTTTTT. Amino acid sequence: CASSFLQQPNEKLFF.

This clone turned up a few times. V is TRBV19 and J is TRBJ1-3; D call uncertain. The CDR3 totals 12 residues. V lost 3 bases to trimming and J lost 9 bases, with 9 bases between them. Germline V gene lookup returns CDR1 LNHDA and CDR2 SQIVND (reference sequence). DNA of the CDR3: TGTGCCAGTAGTATGGGGAGCGGCACCATATATTTT. As protein: CASSMGSGTIYF.

The chain uses TRBV29-1 and TRBJ2-1; 9 positions match TRBD2. Germline assignment: CDR1 SQVTM and CDR2 ANQGSEA. This CDR3 region has 15 residues. V was pared by 5 bases and J by 6 bases, with 11 bases of the junction left unmatched. The CDR3 loop is CSVQTRLAELNEQFF. The DNA of the CDR3 is TGCAGCGTTCAAACTAGACTAGCGGAACTCAATGAGCAGTTCTTC.

This chain joins TRBV6-5 and TRBJ2-2, with a tentative D call TRBD1 (6 bases). In germline, CDR1 is MNHEY, CDR2 SVGAGI. Deletions cut 1 base from V and 0 bases from J, with 9 bases between. CDR3 size: 16 residues. The CDR3 region has the DNA TGTGCCAGCAGTTACTGGGACAACACGAACACCGGGGAGCTGTTTTTT. Its protein is CASSYWDNTNTGELFF.

The V gene is TRBV4-2, the J gene TRBJ2-1; the match to TRBD2 covers 12 bases. CDR1 is LGHNA and CDR2 is YNFKEQ in the germline V gene. The CDR3 covers 17 residues. Trimming cost V 3 bases and J 4 bases; bases outside gene matches: 7. CDR3 DNA sequence: TGTGCCAGCAGCCATACGGGACTAGCGGGCGTATACAATGAGCAGTTCTTC. Translating it yields CASSHTGLAGVYNEQFF.

The chain employs TRBV18 and TRBJ1-1; D call uncertain. The CDR3 covers 15 residues. Germline CDR1 reads KGHSH; CDR2 reads LQKENI. V was pared by 3 bases and J by 6 bases, with 17 bases between. This chain's CDR3 is CASSPLNLEGSEAFF. As DNA, the CDR3 is TGTGCCAGCTCACCTCTCAACTTGGAGGGTTCTGAAGCTTTCTTT. The full variable domain, rest sourced from reference TRBV18 and TRBJ1-1, is NAGVMQNPRHLVRRRGQEARLRCSPMKGHSHVYWYRQLPEEGLKFMVYLQKENIIDESGMPKERFSAEFPKEGPSILRIQQVVRGDSAAYFCASSPLNLEGSEAFFGQGTRLTVV.